These 26 T cell receptor beta chains were sequenced from one sample in a study of blood T cells in healthy people across ages. A second PCR of 7 to 11 cycles used a sample-barcoded 5' primer and a J-beta primer mix. TCRdb re-called the 5' RACE reads with MiXCR, one entry per CDR3 protein. The repertoire holds approximately 350,000 distinct CDR3 sequences, 52% seen once, with 45% to 65% in the top ten. Sequencing was carried out using blood. These receptors were collected from a man aged 55 to 70 in good health.

Details on this clonotype: The junction and the germline gene differ at one end; a read error may be behind it. V gene TRBV7-2 combines with J gene TRBJ2-1; tentative D call: TRBD1 (7 bases). The CDR3 runs to 13 residues. Germline V lookup: CDR1 SGHTA, CDR2 FQGNSA. The CDR3 sequence: CVSSLAGGYEQFF. The CDR3 region has the DNA TGTGTCAGCAGCTTAGCAGGGGGGTATGAGCAGTTCTTC. Full variable domain (outside the CDR3, taken from reference TRBV7-2 and TRBJ2-1): GAGVSQSPSNKVTEKGKDVELRCDPISGHTALYWYRQSLGQGLEFLIYFQGNSAPDKSGLPSDRFSAERTGGSVSTLTIQRTQQEDSAVYLCVSSLAGGYEQFFGPGTRLTVL.

V and J are TRBV7-9 and TRBJ2-5; 7 positions agree with TRBD1. Germline CDR1 reads SEHNR; CDR2 reads FQNEAQ (reference sequence). The CDR3 is 14 residues long. V lost 5 bases, J lost 5 bases, and 8 bases stayed unmatched. The CDR3 protein is CASSGYRGRETQYF. CDR3 DNA sequence: TGTGCCAGCAGCGGATACAGGGGTCGGGAGACCCAGTACTTC.

This clonotype was seen a few times. The chain has TRBV28 and TRBJ2-1, with a possible D match to TRBD2 (6 bases). Germline CDR1 and CDR2: MDHEN and SYDVKM. The CDR3 length is 14 residues. V was clipped by 3 bases and J by 6 bases, with 12 bases between them. CDR3: CASSFPAGSNEQFF. CDR3 bases: TGTGCCAGCAGTTTTCCAGCGGGCTCCAATGAGCAGTTCTTC.

CDR3 in DNA: TGTGCCAGCAGTTTATCATTCGGGGGAGAGACCCAGTACTTC. The encoded protein is CASSLSFGGETQYF. The chain joins TRBV12-3 or TRBV12-4 to TRBJ2-5, with D tentatively TRBD2 (6 bases). The CDR3 loop spans 14 amino acids. The V and J ends lost 2 bases and 4 bases respectively, with 11 bases between them.

The chain has TRBV2 and TRBJ1-2; a weak D match, TRBD1 (5 bases). CDR1 and CDR2 (germline): SNHLY, FYNNEI. Trimming took 6 bases from V and 7 from J, leaving 15 bases between them. This CDR3 comprises 13 residues. The chain's CDR3 is CASSRVNPPGYTF. The CDR3 bases are TGTGCCAGCAGCAGGGTGAACCCTCCTGGCTACACCTTC.

This chain links TRBV6-1 with TRBJ2-7; D perhaps matches TRBD2 (5 bases). The V end lost 8 bases, the J end lost 2 bases, and 13 bases lay between the germline ends. Germline V lookup: CDR1 MNHNS, CDR2 SASEGT. The CDR3 extends over 13 amino acids. DNA of the CDR3: TGTGCCAGCGGACTCCGAGCGCCCTACGAGCAGTACTTC. This translates into CASGLRAPYEQYF.

This clonotype was recorded a few times. At one boundary the junction diverges from the germline segment, which might be a read error. The rearrangement joins TRBV7-7 to TRBJ2-5, with D perhaps matching TRBD1 or TRBD2 (5 bases each). The CDR3 is 13 amino acids. Per the germline V gene, CDR1 is SSHAT and CDR2 is FNYEAQ (reference sequence). CDR3 nucleotides: TGTGCTAGCAGCTCTAGACAGCGGGAGACCCAGTACTTC. Translating it yields CASSSRQRETQYF.

This clonotype was detected a few times. V gene TRBV30 combines with J gene TRBJ1-6; 7 bases map to TRBD1. Germline CDR1 and CDR2: GTSNPN and SVGIG (reference sequence). Trimming removed 1 base from V and 2 bases from J; junction bases left unmatched: 5. CDR3 length: 16 residues. The CDR3, as DNA: TGTGCCTGGAGTGCGACAGGGTCAGCCTATAATTCACCCCTCCACTTT. Amino acids: CAWSATGSAYNSPLHF.

This clonotype has a handful of counts. The chain couples TRBV12-3 or TRBV12-4 to TRBJ1-4, with D tentatively TRBD1 (6 bases). Trimming pared 6 bases from V and 8 bases from J, leaving 16 bases between. The length of the CDR3 is 14 residues. CDR3 amino acids: CASSDLGGEEKLFF. The CDR3 DNA reads TGTGCCAGCAGCGATCTAGGGGGTGAGGAAAAACTGTTTTTT.

This clonotype was observed a single time. The chain carries TRBV20-1 and TRBJ2-6; 7 nucleotides align to TRBD1. The CDR3 is 17 amino acids. The germline CDR1 and CDR2 sequences are DFQATT and SNEGSKA (reference sequence). Losses at the gene ends were 0 bases for V and 0 bases for J; bases not matched to a gene: 5. The CDR3 sequence: CSARDQGDPSGANVLTF. The CDR3 DNA sequence: TGCAGTGCTAGAGATCAGGGGGATCCCTCTGGGGCCAACGTCCTGACTTTC.

The rearrangement uses TRBV29-1 and TRBJ2-3, with D uncertain. The CDR3 is 17 residues long. Germline CDR1 and CDR2: SQVTM and ANQGSEA. The ends were cut back, 0 bases at V and 0 bases at J, with 16 bases in the middle. The CDR3 reads CSVEDSRPSSSTDTQYF. The DNA for the CDR3 is TGCAGCGTTGAAGACTCTCGCCCCTCGTCTAGCACAGATACGCAGTATTTT.

The chain joins TRBV9 to TRBJ2-5; the match to TRBD1 covers 7 bases. Trimming removed 5 bases from V and 0 bases from J; junction bases left unmatched: 10. Germline assignment: CDR1 SGDLS and CDR2 YYNGEE. The CDR3 totals 16 residues. The CDR3 bases are TGTGCCAGCAGTGGGACAGCCCCTGGGTACCAAGAGACCCAGTACTTC. It specifies CASSGTAPGYQETQYF. The variable domain in full, with the rest retrieved from reference TRBV9 and TRBJ2-5, is DSGVTQTPKHLITATGQRVTLRCSPRSGDLSVYWYQQSLDQGLQFLIQYYNGEERAKGNILERFSAQQFPDLHSELNLSSLELGDSALYFCASSGTAPGYQETQYFGPGTRLLVL.

Notes on this clonotype: This may be a read error, as it is one base from a much larger clone. V gene TRBV9 combines with J gene TRBJ2-5; TRBD2 agrees at 7 bases. With 2 bases clipped from V and 11 bases from J, the junction kept 12 bases outside the gene matches. This CDR3 region has 14 residues. CDR1 is SGDLS, CDR2 YYNGEE, per germline. The CDR3 loop is CASSVPTGGGEQYF. CDR3 bases: TGTGCCAGCAGCGTCCCAACGGGAGGCGGGGAGCAGTACTTC.

The chain recombines TRBV5-6 with TRBJ1-2, with D uncertain. The ends were cut back, 4 bases at V and 4 bases at J, with 14 bases in the middle. The length of the CDR3 is 14 residues. CDR1 and CDR2 from the germline V gene are SGHDT and YYEEEE. The CDR3 nucleotides are TGTGCCAGCAGCCCTTCAAGCCTCGGCTATGGCTACACCTTC. Translated, it gives CASSPSSLGYGYTF.

This chain connects TRBV7-3 to TRBJ2-1; TRBD2 aligns across 8 bases. The CDR3 has 14 residues. CDR1 SGHTA and CDR2 FQGTGA come from the germline V gene. J gave up 10 bases and V 4 bases, and 9 bases lay outside the gene matches. The CDR3 region is CASSSQPTSDEQFF. The CDR3 nucleotides read TGTGCCAGCAGCTCCCAACCGACTAGCGACGAGCAGTTCTTC.

This clonotype came up many times. A read error may be the cause here, since a much bigger clone is one base away. The chain is built from TRBV9 and TRBJ2-5, with 10 bases lining up with TRBD1. Germline CDR1 and CDR2: SGDLS and YYNGEE. The CDR3 contains 15 residues. Trimming at V came to 4 bases and at J to 11 bases, leaving 14 bases not matched to a gene. CDR3 in amino acids: CASSPRDRGSNEQYF. The CDR3 DNA sequence: TGTGCCAGCAGCCCTCGGGACAGGGGTTCCAATGAGCAGTACTTC.

Of note for this clonotype: A much more abundant neighbour one base away suggests this may be a read error. The chain uses TRBV6-6 and TRBJ1-2; D remains unclear. CDR3 length: 16 amino acids. The germline V and J ends were trimmed by 4 bases and 0 bases, with 15 bases remaining between them. Per the germline V gene, CDR1 is MNHNY and CDR2 is SVGAGI (reference sequence). CDR3 DNA: TGTGCCAGCAGTTTACCCCTGGCAGGATCTAACTATGGCTACACCTTC. Translating gives CASSLPLAGSNYGYTF.

The gene calls are TRBV7-2 and TRBJ2-7, with a weak D call TRBD2 (6 bases). V was trimmed by 5 bases and J by 4 bases, leaving 18 bases between them. The CDR3 totals 15 residues. The germline CDR1 and CDR2 sequences are SGHTA and FQGNSA. The chain's CDR3 is CASSPSSGGQYEQYF. The CDR3 bases are TGTGCCAGCAGCCCGTCCAGCGGAGGGCAGTACGAGCAGTACTTC.

The CDR3, as DNA: TGTGCCAGCAGTGTAGAGGGCTTGGGCGGTGGCTACACCTTC. Translated, it gives CASSVEGLGGGYTF. J is TRBJ1-2 and V is TRBV2; D unclear. V dropped 4 bases and J dropped 7 bases, with 16 bases sitting between them. This CDR3 is 14 amino acids long. Germline CDR1 SNHLY, CDR2 FYNNEI.

This clonotype occurred a few times. The chain joins TRBV12-3 or TRBV12-4 to TRBJ2-1, with 9 nucleotides matching TRBD2. V lost 7 bases to trimming and J lost 7 bases; unmatched junction nucleotides: 11. The CDR3 totals 15 residues. This CDR3 reads CASNLSGGGLNEQFF. CDR3 nucleotide sequence: TGTGCCAGCAACCTTAGCGGGGGTGGGTTAAATGAGCAGTTCTTC.

This clonotype was detected only a few times. This chain connects TRBV20-1 to TRBJ1-5; D unclear. Germline CDR1 reads DFQATT; CDR2 reads SNEGSKA (reference sequence). Deletions cut 2 bases from V and 0 bases from J, with 8 bases between. The CDR3 contains 14 residues. The CDR3 sequence is CSARYVNSNQPQHF. CDR3 bases: TGCAGTGCTAGATATGTTAATAGCAATCAGCCCCAGCATTTT.

This clonotype was observed a handful of times. The rearrangement uses TRBV12-5 and TRBJ2-1; D is perhaps TRBD1 or TRBD2 (6 bases each). V lost 6 bases and J 7 bases, leaving 16 bases between the germline ends. The germline V gene encodes CDR1 LGHNT and CDR2 FRNRAP. This CDR3 comprises 14 residues. CDR3 loop: CASGIPPGANEQFF. DNA of the CDR3: TGTGCTAGTGGCATCCCCCCGGGGGCTAATGAGCAGTTCTTC.

This clonotype showed up just a few times. The V and J genes are TRBV15 and TRBJ1-2; D is possibly TRBD1 (6 bases). Per germline, CDR1 LNHNV and CDR2 YYDKDF (reference sequence). This CDR3 has 14 amino acids. V was shortened by 0 bases and J by 6 bases, with 11 bases between the two germline ends. Here the CDR3 reads CATSRDYRDHGYTF. In DNA, the CDR3 is TGTGCCACCAGCAGAGACTACAGGGATCATGGCTACACCTTC.

This clonotype turned up a few times. The chain employs TRBV29-1 and TRBJ2-7, with 9 bases lining up with TRBD1. V trimming: 6 bases; J trimming: 7 bases; junction bases outside the gene matches: 7. Germline CDR1 is SQVTM and CDR2 is ANQGSEA. The CDR3 length is 12 residues. CDR3 nucleotide sequence: TGCAGCGTACGGACAGGGGTATGGGAGCAGTACTTC. Protein sequence: CSVRTGVWEQYF.

The CDR3 spells CASSYSGQGADTQYF. For the CDR3, the DNA is TGTGCCAGCAGTTACTCGGGACAGGGCGCAGATACGCAGTATTTT. This chain uses TRBV6-6 with TRBJ2-3, with 9 bases aligning to TRBD1. CDR3 length equals 15 residues. Germline V lookup: CDR1 MNHNY, CDR2 SVGAGI (reference sequence). Trimming removed 0 bases from V and 4 bases from J; junction bases left unmatched: 2.

The V call is TRBV12-3 or TRBV12-4, the J call TRBJ2-1; D is undetermined. V was clipped by 11 bases and J by 0 bases, with 11 bases between them. The CDR3 spans 13 residues. The CDR3 DNA reads TGTGCCCTTGGAAAGAGCTCCTACAATGAGCAGTTCTTC. This gives the protein CALGKSSYNEQFF.